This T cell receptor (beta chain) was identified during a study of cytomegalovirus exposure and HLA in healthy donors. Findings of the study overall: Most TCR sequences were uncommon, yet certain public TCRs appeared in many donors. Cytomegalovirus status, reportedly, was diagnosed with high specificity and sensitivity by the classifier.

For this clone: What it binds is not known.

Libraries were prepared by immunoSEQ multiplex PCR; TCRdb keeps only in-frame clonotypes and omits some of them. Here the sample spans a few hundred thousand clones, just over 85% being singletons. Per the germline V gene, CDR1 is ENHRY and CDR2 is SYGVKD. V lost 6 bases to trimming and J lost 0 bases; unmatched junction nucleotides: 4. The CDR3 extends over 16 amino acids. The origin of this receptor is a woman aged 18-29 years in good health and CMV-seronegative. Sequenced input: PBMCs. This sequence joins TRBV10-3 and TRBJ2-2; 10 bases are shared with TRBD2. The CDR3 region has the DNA TGTGCCATCAGATCCGGACTAGCGGCGAACACCGGGGAGCTGTTTTTT. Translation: CAIRSGLAANTGELFF.